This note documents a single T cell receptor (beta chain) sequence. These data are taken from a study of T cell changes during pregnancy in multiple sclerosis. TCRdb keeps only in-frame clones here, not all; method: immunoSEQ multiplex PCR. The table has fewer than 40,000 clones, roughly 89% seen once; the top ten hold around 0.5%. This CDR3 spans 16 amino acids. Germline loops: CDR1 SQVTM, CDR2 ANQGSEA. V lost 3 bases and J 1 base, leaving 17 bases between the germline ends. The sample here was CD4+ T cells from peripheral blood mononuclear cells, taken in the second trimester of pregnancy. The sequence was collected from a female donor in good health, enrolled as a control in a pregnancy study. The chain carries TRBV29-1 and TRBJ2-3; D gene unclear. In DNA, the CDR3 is TGCAGCGTTGACTCATGGCGAGGCCTCGGCACAGATACGCAGTATTTT. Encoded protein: CSVDSWRGLGTDTQYF.